This T cell receptor (beta chain) emerged from a study of cytomegalovirus exposure and HLA in healthy donors. Findings and limits, study-wide: Reportedly, HLA-A and HLA-B alleles of most subjects were accurately predicted from TCR beta.

V was pared by 1 base and J by 2 bases, with 5 bases between. From germline, CDR1 is KGHSH and CDR2 LQKENI. This CDR3 is built from 14 residues. Both 60 Vbeta primers and 13 Jbeta primers went into the PCR. Generated by immunoSEQ multiplex PCR, the TCRdb table keeps only in-frame clones and is missing some. Of about 260,000 clones in the sample, approximately 84% were seen once. Notes on this clone: What it binds is unknown.

The sample comprised PBMCs. The gene calls are TRBV18 and TRBJ2-2; unclear D gene. The receptor's source is a woman aged 40 to 49 in good health and CMV-seropositive. The CDR3 reads CASSPQLNTGELFF. CDR3 in DNA: TGTGCCAGCTCACCACAACTCAACACCGGGGAGCTGTTTTTT.